This T cell receptor beta chain was recovered during a study of cytomegalovirus exposure and HLA in healthy donors. CDR1 and CDR2 (germline): SSHAT, FNYEAQ (reference sequence). CDR3 length: 15 residues. As to this clone: Its cognate antigen is unknown. One junction end does not reproduce the germline sequence, and a read error may be involved.

It was with 60 Vbeta and 13 Jbeta primers that the PCR ran. Per the study methods: A follow-up analysis tallied around 80 million unique TCR beta chains, about 10 million shared. Libraries were prepared by immunoSEQ multiplex PCR; TCRdb keeps only in-frame clonotypes and omits some of them. The V and J calls and clone size come from that table; D and trimming were worked out from the DNA. This sample carries about 140,000 clones, around 77% of them seen once, and the ten largest clones take more than 4.5%. Study conclusions and caveats: At a 0.05 false discovery rate, a later analysis found over 15,000 TCR beta sequences to be associated with HLA alleles. TCR beta chains numbering some 160 were designated cytomegalovirus-associated.

The sequence came from a woman aged 50 to 60 in good health and CMV-seronegative. Sequences were obtained from PBMCs. This chain links TRBV7-7 with TRBJ2-1, with 10 bases lining up with TRBD2. Written as DNA, the CDR3 is TGTGCTAGCAGCTTTGGAGCGGGGGGGCGCGATGAGCAGTTCTTC. Protein: CASSFGAGGRDEQFF. The complete variable domain, with remaining parts taken from reference TRBV7-7 and TRBJ2-1, reads GAGVSQSPRYKVTKRGQDVTLRCDPISSHATLYWYQQALGQGPEFLTYFNYEAQPDKSGLPSDRFSAERPEGSISTLTIQRTEQRDSAMYRCASSFGAGGRDEQFFGPGTRLTVL.